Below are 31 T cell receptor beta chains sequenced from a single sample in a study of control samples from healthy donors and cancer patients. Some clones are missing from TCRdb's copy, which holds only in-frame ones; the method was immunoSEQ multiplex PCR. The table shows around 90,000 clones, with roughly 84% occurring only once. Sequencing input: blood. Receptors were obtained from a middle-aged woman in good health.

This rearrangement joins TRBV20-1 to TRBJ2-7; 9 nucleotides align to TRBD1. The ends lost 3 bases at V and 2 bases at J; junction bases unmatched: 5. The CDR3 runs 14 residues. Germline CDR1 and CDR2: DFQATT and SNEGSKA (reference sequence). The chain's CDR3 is CSASGTGNTYEQYF. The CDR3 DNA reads TGCAGTGCTAGTGGGACAGGGAATACCTACGAGCAGTACTTC.

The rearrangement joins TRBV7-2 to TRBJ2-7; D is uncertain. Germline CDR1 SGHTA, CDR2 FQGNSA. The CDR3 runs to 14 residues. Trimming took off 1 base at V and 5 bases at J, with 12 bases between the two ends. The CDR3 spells CASSLEGNWNEQYF. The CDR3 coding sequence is TGTGCCAGCAGCTTAGAGGGTAATTGGAACGAGCAGTACTTC.

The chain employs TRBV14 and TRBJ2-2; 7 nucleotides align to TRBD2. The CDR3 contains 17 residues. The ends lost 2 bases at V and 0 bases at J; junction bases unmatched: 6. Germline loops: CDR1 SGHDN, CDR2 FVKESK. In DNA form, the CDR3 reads TGTGCCAGCAGCCAACGGACTAGAGGAACGAACACCGGGGAGCTGTTTTTT. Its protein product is CASSQRTRGTNTGELFF.

CDR3 nucleotide sequence: TGTGCCAGCAGCCCCCGTGAGAGGGGTAGCACTGAAGCTTTCTTT. It specifies CASSPRERGSTEAFF. The chain has TRBV14 and TRBJ1-1, with D perhaps TRBD1 (5 bases). Germline values: CDR1 SGHDN, CDR2 FVKESK. Deletions cut 4 bases from V and 4 bases from J, with 16 bases between. The CDR3 is 15 amino acids.

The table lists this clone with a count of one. In nucleotides, the CDR3 is TGTGCCAGCAGCGTAGGATCTAGCGGATTAACTAGCTCCTACGAGCAGTACTTC. Translated, it gives CASSVGSSGLTSSYEQYF. The rearrangement uses TRBV9 and TRBJ2-7, with 7 bases fitting TRBD2. The CDR3 contains 18 residues. Germline V gene data show CDR1 as SGDLS and CDR2 as YYNGEE. V shed 0 bases and J 0 bases; nucleotides not matched to a gene: 12.

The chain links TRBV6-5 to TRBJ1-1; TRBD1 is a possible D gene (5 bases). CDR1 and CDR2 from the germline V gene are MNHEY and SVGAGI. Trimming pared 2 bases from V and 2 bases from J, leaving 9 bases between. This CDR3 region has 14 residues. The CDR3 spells CASSYPDINTEAFF. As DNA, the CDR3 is TGTGCCAGCAGTTACCCGGACATCAACACTGAAGCTTTCTTT.

This chain's CDR3 is CASSQEGTTTGELFF. The CDR3 coding sequence is TGCGCCAGCAGCCAAGAAGGGACTACCACCGGGGAGCTGTTTTTT. The chain links TRBV4-1 to TRBJ2-2; 7 nucleotides align to TRBD2. The trim removed 0 bases at V and 4 bases at J, leaving 2 bases unmatched. In germline, CDR1 is MGHRA, CDR2 YSYEKL. The CDR3 spans 15 residues.

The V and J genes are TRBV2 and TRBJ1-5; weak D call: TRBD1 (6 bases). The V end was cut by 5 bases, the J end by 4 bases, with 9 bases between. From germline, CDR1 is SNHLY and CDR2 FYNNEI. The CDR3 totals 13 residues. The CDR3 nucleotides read TGTGCCAGCAGTCGGGACATTAATCAGCCCCAGCATTTT. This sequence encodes CASSRDINQPQHF.

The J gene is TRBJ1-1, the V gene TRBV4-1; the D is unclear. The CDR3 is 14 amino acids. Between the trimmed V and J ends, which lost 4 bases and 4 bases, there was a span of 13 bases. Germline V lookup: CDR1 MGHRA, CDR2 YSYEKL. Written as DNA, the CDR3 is TGCGCCAGCAGCCCAGGACTATTCGGCACTGAAGCTTTCTTT. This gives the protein CASSPGLFGTEAFF.

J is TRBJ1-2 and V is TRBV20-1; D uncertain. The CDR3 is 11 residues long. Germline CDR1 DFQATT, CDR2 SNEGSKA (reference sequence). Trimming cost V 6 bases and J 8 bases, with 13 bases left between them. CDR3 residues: CSARYVGGYTF. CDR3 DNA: TGCAGTGCCCGTTATGTCGGGGGCTACACCTTC.

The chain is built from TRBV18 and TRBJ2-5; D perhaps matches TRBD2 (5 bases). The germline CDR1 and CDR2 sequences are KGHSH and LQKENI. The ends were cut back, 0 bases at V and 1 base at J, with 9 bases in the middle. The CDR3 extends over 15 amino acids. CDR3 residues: CASSPPPGVQETQYF. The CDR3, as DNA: TGTGCCAGCTCACCACCGCCCGGGGTCCAAGAGACCCAGTACTTC.

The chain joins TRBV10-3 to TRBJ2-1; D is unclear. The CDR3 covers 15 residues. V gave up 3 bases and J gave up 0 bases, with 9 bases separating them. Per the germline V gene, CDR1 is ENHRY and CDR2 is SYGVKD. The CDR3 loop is CAISDSQPSYNEQFF. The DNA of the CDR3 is TGTGCCATCAGTGACTCCCAACCCTCCTACAATGAGCAGTTCTTC.

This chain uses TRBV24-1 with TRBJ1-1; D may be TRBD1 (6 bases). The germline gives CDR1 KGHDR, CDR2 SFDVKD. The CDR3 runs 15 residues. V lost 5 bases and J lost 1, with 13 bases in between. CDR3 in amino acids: CATSGTGTPNTEAFF. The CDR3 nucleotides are TGTGCCACCAGTGGTACCGGGACACCGAACACTGAAGCTTTCTTT.

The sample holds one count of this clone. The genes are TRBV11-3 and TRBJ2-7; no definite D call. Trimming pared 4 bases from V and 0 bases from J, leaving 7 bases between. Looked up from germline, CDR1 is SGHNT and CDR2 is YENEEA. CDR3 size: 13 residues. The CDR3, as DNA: TGTGCCAGCAGCTCCCCGAGCTCCTACGAGCAGTACTTC. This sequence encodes CASSSPSSYEQYF.

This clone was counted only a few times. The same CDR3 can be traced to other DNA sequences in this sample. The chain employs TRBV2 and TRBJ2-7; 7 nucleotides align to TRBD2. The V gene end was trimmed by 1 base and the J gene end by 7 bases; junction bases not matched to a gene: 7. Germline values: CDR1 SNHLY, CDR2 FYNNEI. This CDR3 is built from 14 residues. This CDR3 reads CASSEGAGVYEQYF. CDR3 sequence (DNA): TGTGCCAGCAGTGAAGGGGCGGGGGTCTATGAGCAGTACTTC.

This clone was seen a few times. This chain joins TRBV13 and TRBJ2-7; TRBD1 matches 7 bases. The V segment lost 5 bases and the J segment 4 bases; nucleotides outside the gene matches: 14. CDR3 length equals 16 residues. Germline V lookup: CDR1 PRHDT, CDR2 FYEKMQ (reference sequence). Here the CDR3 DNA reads TGTGCCAGCAGCCTGAGACAGACAGGGAAGCGGTACGAGCAGTACTTC. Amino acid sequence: CASSLRQTGKRYEQYF.

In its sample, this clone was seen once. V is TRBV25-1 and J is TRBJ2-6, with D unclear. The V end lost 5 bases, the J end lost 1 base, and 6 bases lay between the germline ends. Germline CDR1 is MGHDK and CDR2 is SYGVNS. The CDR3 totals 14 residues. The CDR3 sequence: CASSSDSGANVLTF. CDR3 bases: TGTGCCAGCAGTTCGGATTCTGGGGCCAACGTCCTGACTTTC.

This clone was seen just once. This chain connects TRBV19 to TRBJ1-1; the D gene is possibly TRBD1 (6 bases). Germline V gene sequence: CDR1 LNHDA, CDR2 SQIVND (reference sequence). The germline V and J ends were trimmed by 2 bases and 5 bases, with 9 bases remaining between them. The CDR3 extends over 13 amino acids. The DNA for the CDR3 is TGTGCCAGTAGTATACTCCAGGGGACTGAAGCTTTCTTT. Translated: CASSILQGTEAFF.

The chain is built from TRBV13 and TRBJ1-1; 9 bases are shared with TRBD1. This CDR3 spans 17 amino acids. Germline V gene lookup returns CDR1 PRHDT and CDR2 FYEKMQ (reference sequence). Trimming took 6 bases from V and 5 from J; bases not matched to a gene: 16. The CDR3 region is CASRNSPRTGVRTEAFF. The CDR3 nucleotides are TGTGCCAGCAGGAACTCTCCTCGGACAGGGGTTCGGACTGAAGCTTTCTTT.

The DNA of the CDR3 is TGTGCCAGCAGGGGAGGCGGGACTAGGCTGACCGGGGAGCTGTTTTTT. Translation: CASRGGGTRLTGELFF. The rearrangement links TRBV5-8 to TRBJ2-2; 8 nucleotides agree with TRBD2. Losses at the gene ends were 5 bases for V and 5 bases for J; bases not matched to a gene: 11. CDR1 is SGHTS and CDR2 is YDEGEE in the germline V gene. The CDR3 spans 16 residues.

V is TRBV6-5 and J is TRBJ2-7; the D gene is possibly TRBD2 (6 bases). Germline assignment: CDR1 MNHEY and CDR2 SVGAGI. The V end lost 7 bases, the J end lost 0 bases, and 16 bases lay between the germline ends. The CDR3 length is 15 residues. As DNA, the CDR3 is TGTGCCAGCACTCCCGCGGGGACCAGCTCCTACGAGCAGTACTTC. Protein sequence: CASTPAGTSSYEQYF.

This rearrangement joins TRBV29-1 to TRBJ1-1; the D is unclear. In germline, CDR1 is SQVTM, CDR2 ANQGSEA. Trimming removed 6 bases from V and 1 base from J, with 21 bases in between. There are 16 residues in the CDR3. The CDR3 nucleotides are TGCAGCGTAGAGACGGGGAACGCTCTTGGGAACACTGAAGCTTTCTTT. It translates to CSVETGNALGNTEAFF. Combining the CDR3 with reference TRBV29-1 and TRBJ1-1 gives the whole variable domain SAVISQKPSRDICQRGTSLTIQCQVDSQVTMMFWYRQQPGQSLTLIATANQGSEATYESGFVIDKFPISRPNLTFSTLTVSNMSPEDSSIYLCSVETGNALGNTEAFFGQGTRLTVV.

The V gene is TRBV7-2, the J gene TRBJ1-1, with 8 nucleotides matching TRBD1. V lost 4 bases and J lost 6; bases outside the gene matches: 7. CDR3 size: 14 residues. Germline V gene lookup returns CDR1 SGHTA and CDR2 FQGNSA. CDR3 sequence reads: CASSYGQGVAEAFF. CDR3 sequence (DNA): TGTGCCAGCAGCTACGGACAGGGAGTCGCTGAAGCTTTCTTT.

The CDR3 DNA reads TGTGCCTGGACGGAGGACTGGGGAAACACCATATATTTT. Protein sequence: CAWTEDWGNTIYF. The rearrangement links TRBV30 to TRBJ1-3; D gene uncertain. The germline V gene encodes CDR1 GTSNPN and CDR2 SVGIG (reference sequence). The CDR3 consists of 13 residues. V lost 4 bases and J lost 4, with 11 bases in between.

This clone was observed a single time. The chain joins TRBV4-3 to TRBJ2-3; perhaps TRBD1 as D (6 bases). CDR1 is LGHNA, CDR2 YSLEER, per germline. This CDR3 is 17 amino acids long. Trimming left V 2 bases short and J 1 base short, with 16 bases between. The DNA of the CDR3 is TGCGCCAGCAGCCAAATATACAGGGTAGATGGCACAGATACGCAGTATTTT. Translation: CASSQIYRVDGTDTQYF.

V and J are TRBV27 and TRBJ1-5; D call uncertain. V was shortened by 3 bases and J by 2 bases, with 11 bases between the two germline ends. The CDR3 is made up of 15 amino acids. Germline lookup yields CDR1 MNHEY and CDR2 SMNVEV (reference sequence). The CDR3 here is CASSLSGPGNQPQHF. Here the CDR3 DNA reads TGTGCCAGCAGTTTGAGTGGGCCGGGCAATCAGCCCCAGCATTTT.

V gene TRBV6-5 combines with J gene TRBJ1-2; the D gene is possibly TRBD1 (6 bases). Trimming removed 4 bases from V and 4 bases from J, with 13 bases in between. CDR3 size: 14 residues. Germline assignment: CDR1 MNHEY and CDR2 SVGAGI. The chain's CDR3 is CASSSSDRAYGYTF. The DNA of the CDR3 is TGTGCCAGCAGTTCCTCGGACAGAGCCTATGGCTACACCTTC.

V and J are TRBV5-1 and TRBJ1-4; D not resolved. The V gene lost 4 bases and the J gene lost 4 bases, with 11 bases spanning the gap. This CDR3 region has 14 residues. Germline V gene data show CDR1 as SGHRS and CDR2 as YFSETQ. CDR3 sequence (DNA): TGCGCCAGCAGCCTTACAGATTATAATGAAAAACTGTTTTTT. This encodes CASSLTDYNEKLFF.

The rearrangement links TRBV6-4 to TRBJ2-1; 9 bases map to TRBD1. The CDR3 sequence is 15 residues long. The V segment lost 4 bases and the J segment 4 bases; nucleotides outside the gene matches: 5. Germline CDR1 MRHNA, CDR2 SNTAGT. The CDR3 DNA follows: TGTGCCAGCAGTGGGACAGGGGAAGTGTACAATGAGCAGTTCTTC. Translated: CASSGTGEVYNEQFF.

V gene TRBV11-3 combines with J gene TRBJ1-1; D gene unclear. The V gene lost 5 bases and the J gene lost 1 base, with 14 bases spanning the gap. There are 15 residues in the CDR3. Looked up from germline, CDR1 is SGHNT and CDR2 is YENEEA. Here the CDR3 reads CASSGGDGENTEAFF. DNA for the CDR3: TGTGCCAGCAGCGGCGGGGATGGGGAGAACACTGAAGCTTTCTTT.

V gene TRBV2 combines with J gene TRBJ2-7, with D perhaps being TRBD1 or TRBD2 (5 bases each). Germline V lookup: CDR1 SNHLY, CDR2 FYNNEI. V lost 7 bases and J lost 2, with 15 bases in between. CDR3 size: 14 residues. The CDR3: CASKGRATTYEQYF. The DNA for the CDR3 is TGTGCCAGCAAGGGGCGGGCCACTACCTACGAGCAGTACTTC. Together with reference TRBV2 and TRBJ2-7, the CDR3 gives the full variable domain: EPEVTQTPSHQVTQMGQEVILRCVPISNHLYFYWYRQILGQKVEFLVSFYNNEISEKSEIFDDQFSVERPDGSNFTLKIRSTKLEDSAMYFCASKGRATTYEQYFGPGTRLTVT.